Listed here are 31 T cell receptor beta chains from one sample, sequenced in a study of CD8 T cells in Susac syndrome. Reverse transcription of about 0.45 to 1 ug RNA used random hexamers. TCRdb fed the immunoSEQ multiplex PCR reads into MiXCR, producing one record per CDR3 protein. Among some 130,000 distinct CDR3 sequences listed, 95% were seen once. What was sequenced was CD8+ T cells from PBMCs. The receptors were gathered from a human donor with Susac syndrome.

The rearrangement uses TRBV6-5 and TRBJ2-7; 7 bases fit TRBD1. There are 15 residues in the CDR3. In germline, CDR1 is MNHEY, CDR2 SVGAGI. V gave up 5 bases and J gave up 5 bases; unmatched junction bases: 12. CDR3 residues: CASSIQGTVGHEQYF. The CDR3 nucleotides read TGTGCCAGCAGTATACAGGGGACCGTGGGGCACGAGCAGTACTTC.

The rearrangement links TRBV2 to TRBJ2-5, with a tentative D call TRBD1 (6 bases). Germline V CDR1 and CDR2: SNHLY, FYNNEI. This CDR3 has 16 residues. Deletions cut 3 bases from V and 1 base from J, with 15 bases between. This CDR3 is CASSEEIRGSQETQYF. As DNA, the CDR3 is TGTGCCAGCAGTGAGGAAATCAGGGGCTCCCAAGAGACCCAGTACTTC.

This chain uses TRBV5-4 with TRBJ2-1; 11 nucleotides agree with TRBD2. Germline CDR1 and CDR2: SGHNT and YYREEE (reference sequence). J gave up 8 bases and V 10 bases, and 14 bases lay outside the gene matches. The CDR3 covers 15 residues. CDR3 protein: CAGVTSGSAHHEQFF. Written as DNA, the CDR3 is TGTGCCGGCGTAACTAGCGGGAGCGCTCACCATGAGCAGTTCTTC. Full variable domain (outside the CDR3, taken from reference TRBV5-4 and TRBJ2-1): ETGVTQSPTHLIKTRGQQVTLRCSSQSGHNTVSWYQQALGQGPQFIFQYYREEENGRGNFPPRFSGLQFPNYSSELNVNALELDDSALYLCAGVTSGSAHHEQFFGPGTRLTVL.

The chain has TRBV27 and TRBJ1-5; maybe TRBD1 (5 bases). V lost 3 bases to trimming and J lost 9 bases, with 12 bases between them. CDR1 MNHEY and CDR2 SMNVEV come from the germline V gene (reference sequence). This CDR3 contains 13 residues. The CDR3 reads CASSFGTLGPQHF. In nucleotides, the CDR3 is TGTGCCAGCAGTTTTGGGACCCTCGGGCCCCAGCATTTT.

This rearrangement joins TRBV13 to TRBJ1-5; tentative D call: TRBD1 (5 bases). There are 14 residues in the CDR3. CDR1 and CDR2 (germline): PRHDT, FYEKMQ (reference sequence). The V and J ends lost 0 bases and 5 bases respectively, with 8 bases between them. CDR3 nucleotides: TGTGCCAGCAGCTTAGGACGGGGACATCAGCCCCAGCATTTT. Translation gives CASSLGRGHQPQHF.

This rearrangement joins TRBV15 to TRBJ2-5; D unclear. Germline V gene sequence: CDR1 LNHNV, CDR2 YYDKDF (reference sequence). The CDR3 consists of 14 residues. V was pared by 9 bases and J by 2 bases, with 16 bases between. The CDR3 sequence: CATRSTELQETQYF. The DNA for the CDR3 is TGTGCCACAAGGAGTACCGAGTTACAAGAGACCCAGTACTTC. Full variable domain (missing parts from reference TRBV15 and TRBJ2-5): DAMVIQNPRYQVTQFGKPVTLSCSQTLNHNVMYWYQQKSSQAPKLLFHYYDKDFNNEADTPDNFQSRRPNTSFCFLDIRSPGLGDTAMYLCATRSTELQETQYFGPGTRLLVL.

This chain joins TRBV4-1 and TRBJ2-1; TRBD2 matches 10 bases. There are 16 residues in the CDR3. Looked up from germline, CDR1 is MGHRA and CDR2 is YSYEKL. J gave up 8 bases and V 0 bases, and 7 bases lay outside the gene matches. The CDR3 DNA reads TGCGCCAGCAGCCAAGATTCTAGCGGGAGAAGCTATGAGCAGTTCTTC. As protein: CASSQDSSGRSYEQFF.

J is TRBJ1-5 and V is TRBV6-5; D remains unclear. Per the germline V gene, CDR1 is MNHEY and CDR2 is SVGAGI. The CDR3 is 15 amino acids. Trimming left V 5 bases short and J 7 bases short, with 18 bases between. In nucleotides, the CDR3 is TGTGCCAGCAGTACGGATCGGTCGACCGACCAGCCCCAGCATTTT. Protein sequence: CASSTDRSTDQPQHF.

This clonotype was counted a single time. The rearrangement joins TRBV9 to TRBJ2-7; 10 bases fit TRBD1. Trimming took 5 bases from V and 4 from J; bases not matched to a gene: 9. The CDR3 has 15 residues. The germline V gene has CDR1 SGDLS and CDR2 YYNGEE. Here the CDR3 reads CASSATGTGDYEQYF. DNA for the CDR3: TGTGCCAGCAGTGCGACCGGGACAGGGGATTACGAGCAGTACTTC.

This chain connects TRBV9 to TRBJ2-7; possible D gene TRBD1, 6 bases. The CDR3 consists of 13 residues. CDR1 and CDR2 from the germline V gene are SGDLS and YYNGEE. The ends were cut back, 3 bases at V and 3 bases at J, with 10 bases in the middle. The CDR3 DNA follows: TGTGCCAGCAGCGAGACGGACAGCTACGAGCAGTACTTC. It translates to CASSETDSYEQYF.

The chain combines TRBV4-1 with TRBJ2-7; D may correspond to TRBD1 or TRBD2 (5 bases each). From germline, CDR1 is MGHRA and CDR2 YSYEKL. Between the trimmed V and J ends, which lost 4 bases and 4 bases, there was a span of 14 bases. The length of the CDR3 is 14 residues. The CDR3 here is CASSLPGASYEQYF. CDR3 nucleotides: TGCGCCAGCAGCCTTCCCGGGGCCTCTTACGAGCAGTACTTC.

This chain links TRBV9 with TRBJ2-2, with D uncertain. Germline V gene lookup returns CDR1 SGDLS and CDR2 YYNGEE. Trimming took 3 bases from V and 4 from J, leaving 4 bases between them. CDR3 length equals 12 residues. Written as DNA, the CDR3 is TGTGCCAGCAGCGCCCTCACCGGGGAGCTGTTTTTT. Its translation: CASSALTGELFF.

V usage is TRBV12-3 or TRBV12-4 and J usage is TRBJ2-3; D might be TRBD1 (6 bases). Between the trimmed V and J ends, which lost 5 bases and 3 bases, there was a span of 21 bases. The CDR3 sequence is 17 residues long. CDR3 amino acids: CASSQGWTDKPTDTQYF. DNA for the CDR3: TGTGCCAGCAGTCAGGGATGGACAGATAAGCCAACAGATACGCAGTATTTT.

V usage is TRBV5-6 and J usage is TRBJ2-7, with D possibly matching TRBD2 (6 bases). CDR3 length equals 13 residues. CDR1 is SGHDT and CDR2 is YYEEEE in the germline V gene. V shed 4 bases and J shed 6 bases, with 14 bases lying between them. CDR3 in amino acids: CASSRGTVSEQYF. The CDR3 DNA follows: TGTGCCAGCAGCCGGGGGACGGTCTCCGAGCAGTACTTC.

The chain is built from TRBV3-1 and TRBJ2-7, with TRBD2 as a possible D gene (5 bases). This CDR3 has 14 amino acids. Germline V gene sequence: CDR1 LGHDT, CDR2 YNNKEL (reference sequence). Trimming removed 1 base from V and 7 bases from J, with 14 bases in between. CDR3 DNA sequence: TGTGCCAGCAGCCAAGTCCGGGAAAGGGAAGAGCAGTACTTC. It translates to CASSQVREREEQYF.

The rearrangement uses TRBV20-1 and TRBJ1-2, with TRBD1 matching over 8 bases. Trimming cost V 5 bases and J 12 bases; bases outside gene matches: 11. Germline-derived CDR1 and CDR2 are DFQATT and SNEGSKA (reference sequence). This CDR3 region has 12 residues. CDR3 residues: CSAYSPTGEDTF. The CDR3 nucleotides are TGCAGTGCTTACTCACCGACAGGGGAGGACACCTTC.

The chain has TRBV5-8 and TRBJ2-1; 7 bases line up with TRBD2. The trim removed 6 bases at V and 1 base at J, leaving 4 bases unmatched. The CDR3 runs to 14 residues. The germline V gene has CDR1 SGHTS and CDR2 YDEGEE. The CDR3 spells CASNSGGSYNEQFF. The CDR3, as DNA: TGTGCCAGCAATTCGGGGGGATCCTACAATGAGCAGTTCTTC.

The chain combines TRBV20-1 with TRBJ2-7; TRBD2 aligns across 10 bases. The CDR3 loop spans 15 amino acids. Germline V gene sequence: CDR1 DFQATT, CDR2 SNEGSKA (reference sequence). V dropped 5 bases and J dropped 0; count of bases not matched to a gene: 7. The CDR3 coding sequence is TGCAGTGCTGTCGGGACTAGCGCGAGCTCCTACGAGCAGTACTTC. It translates to CSAVGTSASSYEQYF.

The chain couples TRBV18 to TRBJ1-1, with no clear D. Trimming left V 1 base short and J 1 base short, with 10 bases between. Germline V gene lookup returns CDR1 KGHSH and CDR2 LQKENI. The CDR3 length is 15 residues. CDR3 loop: CASSPRTVKNTEAFF. The CDR3 DNA sequence: TGTGCCAGCTCACCACGGACGGTCAAGAACACTGAAGCTTTCTTT.

V gene TRBV7-9 combines with J gene TRBJ2-5; the D is unclear. V lost 3 bases to trimming and J lost 1 base, with 6 bases between them. CDR1 is SEHNR and CDR2 is FQNEAQ in the germline V gene (reference sequence). The CDR3 consists of 13 residues. The CDR3 region is CASSFESQETQYF. CDR3 in DNA: TGTGCCAGCAGCTTTGAATCCCAAGAGACCCAGTACTTC.

The CDR3 nucleotides read TGTGCCAGCAGTTTATATTTGACTAGCGGGAGGGTTTACAATGAGCAGTTCTTC. Its translation is CASSLYLTSGRVYNEQFF. The chain is built from TRBV12-3 or TRBV12-4 and TRBJ2-1, with 14 bases fitting TRBD2. The CDR3 runs 18 residues. V gave up 2 bases and J gave up 4 bases; unmatched junction bases: 7.

The rearrangement joins TRBV9 to TRBJ2-1, with TRBD1 identical over 7 bases. This CDR3 contains 14 residues. Germline CDR1 SGDLS, CDR2 YYNGEE. V lost 3 bases, J lost 2 bases, and 2 bases stayed unmatched. The CDR3 DNA reads TGTGCCAGCAGCGGGACAGGTACCTACAATGAGCAGTTCTTC. Translating gives CASSGTGTYNEQFF.

The chain joins TRBV5-1 to TRBJ2-3; 8 nucleotides agree with TRBD1. Germline V lookup: CDR1 SGHRS, CDR2 YFSETQ. The CDR3 runs 15 residues. V was clipped by 0 bases and J by 6 bases; unmatched bases: 6. CDR3 region: CASSLGQGTGDTQYF. In DNA, the CDR3 is TGCGCCAGCAGCTTGGGACAGGGGACGGGGGATACGCAGTATTTT.

The rearrangement links TRBV6-5 to TRBJ2-7; the D gene could be TRBD1 or TRBD2 (5 bases each). CDR1 and CDR2 from the germline V gene are MNHEY and SVGAGI. Trimming removed 0 bases at V and 7 bases at J, with 10 bases between. This CDR3 comprises 13 residues. CDR3 protein: CASSYSRGREQYF. The CDR3 DNA is TGTGCCAGCAGTTACTCGAGGGGAAGGGAGCAGTACTTC.

The chain carries TRBV28 and TRBJ2-1; D unclear. CDR3 length: 12 amino acids. Trimming shortened V by 5 bases and J by 12 bases, and 14 bases separated the two germline ends. Germline-derived CDR1 and CDR2 are MDHEN and SYDVKM. The CDR3 loop reads CASSTHHRLQFF. In DNA, the CDR3 is TGTGCCAGCAGTACTCATCATAGGTTGCAGTTCTTC.

The CDR3 nucleotides are TGTGCCAGCAGCCAAGCTAGTTACAATGAGCAGTTCTTC. Translated, it gives CASSQASYNEQFF. This chain joins TRBV14 and TRBJ2-1; no reliable D call. This CDR3 is 13 amino acids long. With 1 base removed from V and 4 bases from J, the gap between germline ends came to 5 bases. Germline CDR1 reads SGHDN; CDR2 reads FVKESK.

CDR3 DNA sequence: TGTGCCAGCAGCGCGCCGGGACAGGGGACCGAAAAACTGTTTTTT. Amino acid sequence: CASSAPGQGTEKLFF. The chain carries TRBV5-4 and TRBJ1-4; 10 nucleotides match TRBD1. CDR3 length: 15 residues. V dropped 4 bases and J dropped 8; count of bases not matched to a gene: 8. The germline gives CDR1 SGHNT, CDR2 YYREEE (reference sequence).

The chain joins TRBV20-1 to TRBJ2-1; 10 nucleotides match TRBD2. The CDR3 loop spans 14 amino acids. Germline V CDR1 and CDR2: DFQATT, SNEGSKA (reference sequence). Trimming at V came to 6 bases and at J to 4 bases, leaving 6 bases not matched to a gene. This CDR3 is CSADGLAVYNEQFF. The CDR3 DNA sequence: TGCAGTGCGGATGGACTAGCGGTATACAATGAGCAGTTCTTC.

The V call is TRBV28, the J call TRBJ2-1; either TRBD1 or TRBD2 may fit D (7 bases each). The CDR3 runs to 15 residues. Looked up from germline, CDR1 is MDHEN and CDR2 is SYDVKM. V was trimmed by 6 bases and J by 7 bases, leaving 19 bases between them. CDR3 bases: TGTGCCAGCAGCCTTGACAGGGAGGGTTTAAATGAGCAGTTCTTC. Amino acids: CASSLDREGLNEQFF. The full variable domain, completed using reference TRBV28 and TRBJ2-1, is DVKVTQSSRYLVKRTGEKVFLECVQDMDHENMFWYRQDPGLGLRLIYFSYDVKMKEKGDIPEGYSVSREKKERFSLILESASTNQTSMYLCASSLDREGLNEQFFGPGTRLTVL.

The rearrangement links TRBV11-2 to TRBJ2-5; the match to TRBD2 covers 13 bases. The CDR3 length is 17 residues. J was trimmed by 2 bases and V by 5 bases; bases with no gene match: 8. Germline V gene sequence: CDR1 SGHAT, CDR2 FQNNGV. The CDR3 DNA sequence: TGTGCCAGCAGCCACCTATTGGGACTAGCGGGACAAGAGACCCAGTACTTC. It encodes CASSHLLGLAGQETQYF.

This chain uses TRBV29-1 with TRBJ1-2; D perhaps matches TRBD1 (5 bases). Germline loops: CDR1 SQVTM, CDR2 ANQGSEA. V was cut by 7 bases and J by 6 bases, with 15 bases left in between. The CDR3 is 12 amino acids. The CDR3 DNA reads as TGCAGCGGATCTAGGGGTGAGGATGGCTACACCTTC. This encodes CSGSRGEDGYTF.